A single sample is the source of the 20 T cell receptor beta chains below, sequenced in a study of CD8 T cells in ankylosing spondylitis. TCRdb passed the 5' RACE reads through MiXCR, listing each CDR3 protein once. The sample holds approximately 250,000 distinct CDR3 sequences, 7.5% to 9.5% seen once. The material sequenced was blood, either unsorted or a sorted T cell fraction (not recorded which). The receptor set was obtained from a female donor with ankylosing spondylitis or in good health (not recorded which).

This clonotype was detected many times. The chain links TRBV7-2 to TRBJ1-2; no clear D. Germline CDR1 reads SGHTA; CDR2 reads FQGNSA. This CDR3 comprises 12 residues. V gave up 0 bases and J gave up 7 bases, with 6 bases separating them. CDR3 coding DNA: TGTGCCAGCAGCTTAGCTTCGGGTGGCTACACCTTC. It yields the protein CASSLASGGYTF.

This clonotype was counted between two and nine times. CDR3 in DNA: TGCAGCGTTGAGGCTAGCGGGGTCCAGGATACGCAGTATTTT. Translated, it gives CSVEASGVQDTQYF. V usage is TRBV29-1 and J usage is TRBJ2-3, with TRBD2 matching 9 bases. There are 14 residues in the CDR3. Per germline, CDR1 SQVTM and CDR2 ANQGSEA. V was clipped by 3 bases and J by 6 bases; unmatched bases: 7.

On this clonotype: The junction does not match germline at one end; this may be a read error. The chain couples TRBV20-1 to TRBJ2-6, with 10 bases matching TRBD2. CDR1 and CDR2 from the germline V gene are DFQATT and SNEGSKA (reference sequence). There are 17 residues in the CDR3. CDR3 bases: TGCTGTGCAGCCCCTAGCGGGAGATTCTCTGGGGCCAACGTCCTGACTTTC. The encoded protein is CCAAPSGRFSGANVLTF.

The chain is built from TRBV5-1 and TRBJ2-5; possibly TRBD1 for D (6 bases). Germline V gene sequence: CDR1 SGHRS, CDR2 YFSETQ. Trimming cost V 5 bases and J 1 base, with 18 bases left between them. The length of the CDR3 is 16 residues. CDR3 bases: TGCGCCAGCAGACGGGCGACTATGGACAGCCAAGAGACCCAGTACTTC. Encoded protein: CASRRATMDSQETQYF.

Many counts were recorded for this clonotype. The chain carries TRBV20-1 and TRBJ1-1; D is possibly TRBD1 (6 bases). This CDR3 comprises 15 residues. The V end was cut by 2 bases, the J end by 0 bases, with 13 bases between. The germline V gene has CDR1 DFQATT and CDR2 SNEGSKA (reference sequence). Written as DNA, the CDR3 is TGCAGTGCTAGAACAGGGAGGAGGATGAACACTGAAGCTTTCTTT. It is translated as CSARTGRRMNTEAFF.

This clonotype was counted at least ten times. V is TRBV4-3 and J is TRBJ2-2; D may match TRBD1 or TRBD2 (5 bases each). Trimming took off 1 base at V and 5 bases at J, with 26 bases between the two ends. This CDR3 has 20 amino acids. Germline CDR1 reads LGHNA; CDR2 reads YSLEER. The CDR3 here is CASSQVVFGGGERKTGELFF. The CDR3 coding sequence is TGCGCCAGCAGCCAAGTAGTTTTTGGTGGGGGAGAGAGAAAAACCGGGGAGCTGTTTTTT.

This clonotype showed up just a few times. The V gene is TRBV7-9, the J gene TRBJ2-7; 11 nucleotides line up with TRBD2. CDR3 length equals 14 residues. Trimming removed 5 bases from V and 7 bases from J; junction bases left unmatched: 7. Germline V CDR1 and CDR2: SEHNR, FQNEAQ (reference sequence). The CDR3 coding sequence is TGTGCCAGCAGCCCCGGGACTAGCGGCTGGGAGCAGTACTTC. Residues: CASSPGTSGWEQYF.

The sample holds a few counts of this clonotype. This chain connects TRBV6-2 or TRBV6-3 to TRBJ1-5; D remains ambiguous. The ends were cut back, 0 bases at V and 6 bases at J, with 6 bases in the middle. CDR3 length: 13 residues. Germline values: CDR1 MNHEY, CDR2 SVGEGT. The CDR3 bases are TGTGCCAGCAGTTACTCGGAAAGTCAGCCCCAGCATTTT. Translating it yields CASSYSESQPQHF.

This clonotype has a count of ten or more. The rearrangement joins TRBV27 to TRBJ1-1, with D maybe TRBD1 (5 bases). CDR3 length equals 14 residues. Germline loops: CDR1 MNHEY, CDR2 SMNVEV (reference sequence). The ends were cut back, 11 bases at V and 1 base at J, with 17 bases in the middle. CDR3 in amino acids: CASRAGTENTEAFF. In DNA, the CDR3 is TGTGCCTCCCGCGCCGGGACGGAGAACACTGAAGCTTTCTTT.

This clonotype appeared many times. The CDR3, as DNA: TGCGCCAGCAGCTTGGTTGTAGCGGGAGTCAACAATGAGCAGTTCTTC. Protein sequence: CASSLVVAGVNNEQFF. The chain combines TRBV5-1 with TRBJ2-1; 9 bases fit TRBD2. In germline, CDR1 is SGHRS, CDR2 YFSETQ. The CDR3 totals 16 residues. The V and J ends lost 0 bases and 5 bases, in that order; junction bases with no gene match: 6.

The CDR3 reads CASSPVGGLRTGELFF. As DNA, the CDR3 is TGTGCCAGCAGTCCCGTCGGAGGGTTAAGGACCGGGGAGCTGTTTTTT. The chain carries TRBV7-9 and TRBJ2-2, with D possibly matching TRBD2 (6 bases). The V gene's germline CDR1 is SEHNR and CDR2 FQNEAQ (reference sequence). This CDR3 is built from 16 residues. Deletions cut 6 bases from V and 5 bases from J, with 19 bases between.

In this sample, this clonotype turned up many times. V is TRBV6-2 or TRBV6-3 and J is TRBJ2-1; D ambiguous. With 5 bases removed from V and 2 bases from J, the gap between germline ends came to 13 bases. Germline V CDR1 and CDR2: MNHEY, SVGEGT. This CDR3 spans 15 amino acids. CDR3 region: CASSGNSEPYNEQFF. The CDR3 region has the DNA TGTGCCAGCAGTGGGAATTCAGAGCCCTACAATGAGCAGTTCTTC.

This clonotype was picked up a small number of times. V usage is TRBV7-6 and J usage is TRBJ2-1; perhaps D is TRBD1 or TRBD2 (5 bases each). Trimming cost V 4 bases and J 5 bases, with 18 bases left between them. The germline CDR1 and CDR2 sequences are SGHVS and FNYEAQ. There are 16 residues in the CDR3. The CDR3 sequence: CASSSLPGPYHNEQFF. In DNA, the CDR3 is TGTGCCAGCAGCTCCCTTCCGGGACCCTACCACAATGAGCAGTTCTTC.

In its sample, this clonotype was seen many times. The V and J genes are TRBV11-3 and TRBJ2-3, with 7 bases identical to TRBD1. Germline V gives CDR1 SGHNT, CDR2 YENEEA. The V gene end was trimmed by 5 bases and the J gene end by 3 bases; junction bases not matched to a gene: 11. The CDR3 runs 16 residues. DNA for the CDR3: TGTGCCAGCAGCCGAAACAACAGGGGTTCGACAGATACGCAGTATTTT. It yields the protein CASSRNNRGSTDTQYF.

In regard to this clonotype: A much bigger clone sits one base away, suggesting this may be a read error. J is TRBJ2-3 and V is TRBV11-2; D unclear. Germline V gene sequence: CDR1 SGHAT, CDR2 FQNNGV. The CDR3 contains 12 residues. This CDR3 reads CVSMTIGDTQYF. For the CDR3, the DNA is TGTGTCAGTATGACAATTGGAGATACGCAGTATTTT.

In this sample, this clonotype turned up many times. The chain carries TRBV11-2 and TRBJ2-5; 8 positions match TRBD1. The CDR3 has 20 amino acids. Germline V gene data show CDR1 as SGHAT and CDR2 as FQNNGV. V dropped 5 bases and J dropped 4; count of bases not matched to a gene: 24. The CDR3 region is CASSPGAYRGYCVRGETQYF. Written as DNA, the CDR3 is TGTGCCAGCAGCCCGGGGGCGTACAGGGGGTACTGTGTTCGGGGAGAGACCCAGTACTTC.

This clonotype was seen at least ten times. This chain uses TRBV7-9 with TRBJ2-3, with 8 bases that match TRBD2. The CDR3 length is 16 residues. CDR1 SEHNR and CDR2 FQNEAQ come from the germline V gene (reference sequence). V was pared by 2 bases and J by 0 bases, with 4 bases of the junction left unmatched. The CDR3 protein is CASSLSTSESTDTQYF. For the CDR3, the DNA is TGTGCCAGCAGCTTATCGACTAGCGAAAGCACAGATACGCAGTATTTT.

This clonotype appeared many times. This chain uses TRBV20-1 with TRBJ2-1; 10 positions match TRBD2. The trim removed 0 bases at V and 8 bases at J, leaving 4 bases unmatched. Germline V CDR1 and CDR2: DFQATT, SNEGSKA (reference sequence). This CDR3 is 14 amino acids long. The CDR3 loop reads CSARDIAGGYEQFF. DNA for the CDR3: TGCAGTGCTAGAGATATAGCGGGAGGTTATGAGCAGTTCTTC.

This clonotype was counted many times. This chain connects TRBV20-1 to TRBJ2-1, with no clear D. Germline V CDR1 and CDR2: DFQATT, SNEGSKA (reference sequence). Trimming took 5 bases from V and 0 from J, leaving 11 bases between them. The CDR3 is 14 residues long. The CDR3 spells CSAPRGSSYNEQFF. In DNA, the CDR3 is TGCAGTGCTCCACGAGGCAGCTCCTACAATGAGCAGTTCTTC.

For this clonotype: A junction boundary mismatches the germline segment, possibly from a read error. This chain uses TRBV5-6 with TRBJ2-2, with D possibly matching TRBD2 (6 bases). This CDR3 comprises 13 residues. In germline, CDR1 is SGHDT, CDR2 YYEEEE. CDR3 amino acids: CASCSGVTEELFF. CDR3 bases: TGTGCCAGCTGTAGCGGCGTCACCGAGGAGCTGTTTTTT. Together with reference TRBV5-6 and TRBJ2-2, the CDR3 gives the full variable domain: DAGVTQSPTHLIKTRGQQVTLRCSPKSGHDTVSWYQQALGQGPQFIFQYYEEEERQRGNFPDRFSGHQFPNYSSELNVNALLLGDSALYLCASCSGVTEELFFGEGSRLTVL.